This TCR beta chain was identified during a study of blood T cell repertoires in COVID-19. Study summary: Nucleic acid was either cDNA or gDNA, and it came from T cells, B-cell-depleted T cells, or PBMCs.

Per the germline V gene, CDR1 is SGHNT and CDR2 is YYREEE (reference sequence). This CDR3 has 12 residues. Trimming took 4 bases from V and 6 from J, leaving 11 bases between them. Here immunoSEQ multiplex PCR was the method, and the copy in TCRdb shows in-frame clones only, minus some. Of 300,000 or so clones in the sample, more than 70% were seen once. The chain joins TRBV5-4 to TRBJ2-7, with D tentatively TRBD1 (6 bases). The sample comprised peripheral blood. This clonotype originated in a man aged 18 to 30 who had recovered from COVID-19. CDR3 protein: CASSDRLGEQYF. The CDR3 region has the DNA TGTGCCAGCAGCGACAGGCTGGGCGAGCAGTACTTC.